The 28 T cell receptor beta chains reported below all come from one sample, sequenced in a study of cytotoxic CD8 clonotypes in ibrutinib-treated CLL. Assay used: immunoSEQ multiplex PCR; TCRdb lists only in-frame clones, some missing. The table lists over 65,000 clones, 75% to 85% of them singletons, with about 4.8% in the top ten. Sequences were derived from PBMCs, sampled after 12 months of ibrutinib treatment. All receptors derive from a human donor with chronic lymphocytic leukemia.

The chain uses TRBV28 and TRBJ1-2; D remains unclear. Per the germline V gene, CDR1 is MDHEN and CDR2 is SYDVKM. Trimming shortened V by 1 base and J by 8 bases, and 11 bases separated the two germline ends. This CDR3 contains 13 residues. The CDR3 sequence is CASSLLGGRGYTF. In nucleotides, the CDR3 is TGTGCCAGCAGTTTATTGGGCGGCCGGGGCTACACCTTC.

This clone has only a few counts. This chain uses TRBV27 with TRBJ1-1, with 7 bases fitting TRBD1. V lost 5 bases, J lost 0 bases, and 3 bases stayed unmatched. Germline CDR1 reads MNHEY; CDR2 reads SMNVEV (reference sequence). The CDR3 has 14 residues. CDR3 sequence: CASSPDRLNTEAFF. The CDR3 DNA reads as TGTGCCAGCAGTCCGGACAGGCTGAACACTGAAGCTTTCTTT.

This clone appeared a single time. The V and J genes are TRBV18 and TRBJ2-7; the D is unclear. CDR1 and CDR2 (germline): KGHSH, LQKENI. The CDR3 is 15 residues long. V shed 0 bases and J shed 2 bases, with 11 bases lying between them. CDR3 nucleotides: TGTGCCAGCTCACCACCTGTTCCGGGCGCCTACGAGCAGTACTTC. Translated: CASSPPVPGAYEQYF.

Note on this clone: The same CDR3 is also encoded by other DNA sequences in this sample. V is TRBV29-1 and J is TRBJ1-1; D call uncertain. Trimming removed 4 bases from V and 3 bases from J, with 12 bases in between. Germline CDR1 SQVTM, CDR2 ANQGSEA. The CDR3 totals 13 residues. Written as DNA, the CDR3 is TGCAGCGTTGGATGGGCCCTTGACACTGAAGCTTTCTTT. Translation: CSVGWALDTEAFF. Using reference TRBV29-1 and TRBJ1-1 for the parts outside the CDR3, the full variable domain is SAVISQKPSRDICQRGTSLTIQCQVDSQVTMMFWYRQQPGQSLTLIATANQGSEATYESGFVIDKFPISRPNLTFSTLTVSNMSPEDSSIYLCSVGWALDTEAFFGQGTRLTVV.

This clone was seen a few times. Written as DNA, the CDR3 is TGTGCCTGGGGCCCCCACGGGACTAGCTCCTACAATGAGCAGTTCTTC. Its translation is CAWGPHGTSSYNEQFF. J is TRBJ2-1 and V is TRBV30; 8 nucleotides line up with TRBD2. The V and J ends lost 5 bases and 0 bases, in that order; junction bases with no gene match: 9. In germline, CDR1 is GTSNPN, CDR2 SVGIG (reference sequence). The CDR3 loop spans 16 amino acids.

This clone was detected only a few times. The chain links TRBV12-5 to TRBJ2-7; D not certain. The CDR3 loop spans 12 amino acids. CDR1 is LGHNT, CDR2 FRNRAP, per germline. V was cut by 5 bases and J by 1 base, with 6 bases left in between. As DNA, the CDR3 is TGTGCTAGTGGTCCCATTTCCTACGAGCAGTACTTC. This translates into CASGPISYEQYF.

This chain links TRBV5-1 with TRBJ1-2; possibly TRBD1 for D (5 bases). This CDR3 is 15 amino acids long. V was shortened by 0 bases and J by 2 bases, with 11 bases between the two germline ends. Germline CDR1 SGHRS, CDR2 YFSETQ. The CDR3 sequence is CASSLAPDTNYGYTF. Written as DNA, the CDR3 is TGCGCCAGCAGCTTGGCCCCGGACACAAACTATGGCTACACCTTC.

This clone turned up a few times. The V gene is TRBV7-9, the J gene TRBJ1-2; TRBD1 agrees at 10 bases. Germline V CDR1 and CDR2: SEHNR, FQNEAQ (reference sequence). Losses at the gene ends were 1 base for V and 2 bases for J; bases not matched to a gene: 4. CDR3 length: 16 amino acids. The CDR3 DNA follows: TGTGCCAGCAGCTTAGTTGGGACAGGGGTGAACTATGGCTACACCTTC. This gives the protein CASSLVGTGVNYGYTF.

This clone came up a few times. This chain's CDR3 is CASSQGTPAYHEQFF. For the CDR3, the DNA is TGTGCCAGCAGCCAAGGGACGCCGGCTTACCATGAGCAGTTCTTC. The chain is built from TRBV14 and TRBJ2-1; D uncertain. Trimming stripped 1 base from V and 8 bases from J, with 15 bases between. This CDR3 has 15 residues. Germline CDR1 SGHDN, CDR2 FVKESK.

The chain is built from TRBV28 and TRBJ2-7; D ambiguous. Looked up from germline, CDR1 is MDHEN and CDR2 is SYDVKM. The CDR3 totals 15 residues. The V end was cut by 2 bases, the J end by 0 bases, with 11 bases between. As DNA, the CDR3 is TGTGCCAGCAGTTTAATGACACCGAGCTCCTACGAGCAGTACTTC. Its protein is CASSLMTPSSYEQYF.

The chain uses TRBV27 and TRBJ2-1; TRBD2 matches 10 bases. The junction had 6 bases not matched to a gene; V was cut back by 4 bases and J by 9 bases. The CDR3 spans 14 residues. Germline lookup yields CDR1 MNHEY and CDR2 SMNVEV (reference sequence). The CDR3 is CASSWVAGGPEQFF. CDR3 bases: TGTGCCAGCAGTTGGGTAGCGGGGGGTCCTGAGCAGTTCTTC.

This clone was detected only a few times. V is TRBV14 and J is TRBJ2-5; perhaps D is TRBD1 or TRBD2 (5 bases each). CDR1 and CDR2 from the germline V gene are SGHDN and FVKESK. Deletions cut 5 bases from V and 5 bases from J, with 15 bases between. The length of the CDR3 is 14 residues. CDR3 amino acids: CASSWGTSRETQYF. For the CDR3, the DNA is TGTGCCAGCAGCTGGGGGACCAGTAGGGAGACCCAGTACTTC.

This chain links TRBV25-1 with TRBJ1-5, with a possible D match to TRBD1 (5 bases). Trimming removed 11 bases at V and 1 base at J, with 18 bases between. Per the germline V gene, CDR1 is MGHDK and CDR2 is SYGVNS. This CDR3 contains 15 residues. CDR3 DNA sequence: TGTGCCGCCAGCCCTGGGGGGGGGAGCAATCAGCCCCAGCATTTT. Amino acids: CAASPGGGSNQPQHF.

The rearrangement joins TRBV7-9 to TRBJ2-7; D is possibly TRBD1 (6 bases). The CDR3 is made up of 14 amino acids. Looked up from germline, CDR1 is SEHNR and CDR2 is FQNEAQ (reference sequence). Trimming shortened V by 5 bases and J by 0 bases, and 11 bases separated the two germline ends. CDR3 sequence reads: CASSDTGYSYEQYF. In DNA form, the CDR3 reads TGTGCCAGCAGCGACACAGGGTACTCCTACGAGCAGTACTTC.

V is TRBV6-6 and J is TRBJ2-7; unclear D gene. This CDR3 has 13 residues. The V end was cut by 0 bases, the J end by 0 bases, with 3 bases between. Germline V gene lookup returns CDR1 MNHNY and CDR2 SVGAGI (reference sequence). The CDR3 reads CASSYSPSYEQYF. The CDR3 nucleotides read TGTGCCAGCAGTTACTCCCCCTCCTACGAGCAGTACTTC.

The J gene is TRBJ1-3, the V gene TRBV10-3; D is undetermined. The CDR3 has 18 amino acids. V lost 3 bases to trimming and J lost 0 bases, with 18 bases between them. CDR1 is ENHRY and CDR2 is SYGVKD in the germline V gene. The CDR3 sequence: CAISDGGGRSSSGNTIYF. CDR3 coding DNA: TGTGCCATCAGTGACGGTGGTGGCAGGTCCAGCTCTGGAAACACCATATATTTT.

The chain is built from TRBV7-2 and TRBJ2-3; D possibly corresponds to TRBD2 (6 bases). Germline CDR1 is SGHTA and CDR2 is FQGNSA. With 4 bases removed from V and 6 bases from J, the gap between germline ends came to 14 bases. This CDR3 is 14 amino acids long. The CDR3 loop is CASSSGTVGDTQYF. The CDR3 nucleotides are TGTGCCAGCAGCTCCGGGACTGTGGGGGATACGCAGTATTTT.

The CDR3 here is CASSPPAGEVTDTQYF. The CDR3 DNA reads as TGTGCCAGCAGCCCCCCAGCGGGAGAGGTGACAGATACGCAGTATTTT. The rearrangement uses TRBV9 and TRBJ2-3, with 8 bases fitting TRBD2. Germline V gene sequence: CDR1 SGDLS, CDR2 YYNGEE. With V trimmed by 4 bases and J by 3 bases, 10 bases remained unmatched. There are 16 residues in the CDR3.

The chain uses TRBV2 and TRBJ1-3; D unresolved. V lost 3 bases and J 2 bases, leaving 8 bases between the germline ends. CDR3 length: 14 amino acids. CDR1 is SNHLY and CDR2 is FYNNEI in the germline V gene. The CDR3: CASSEAVPGNTIYF. CDR3 DNA sequence: TGTGCCAGCAGTGAGGCCGTGCCTGGAAACACCATATATTTT. Variable domain in full (rest from reference TRBV2 and TRBJ1-3): EPEVTQTPSHQVTQMGQEVILRCVPISNHLYFYWYRQILGQKVEFLVSFYNNEISEKSEIFDDQFSVERPDGSNFTLKIRSTKLEDSAMYFCASSEAVPGNTIYFGEGSWLTVV.

The CDR3 here is CASNQREQETQYF. CDR3 sequence (DNA): TGTGCCAGCAACCAGCGGGAGCAAGAGACCCAGTACTTC. J is TRBJ2-5 and V is TRBV6-5; 8 bases align to TRBD2. Germline CDR1 and CDR2: MNHEY and SVGAGI. This CDR3 comprises 13 residues. V lost 7 bases, J lost 2 bases, and 3 bases stayed unmatched.

The chain couples TRBV30 to TRBJ2-7; perhaps TRBD1 as D (6 bases). Trimming cost V 1 base and J 2 bases, with 9 bases left between them. This CDR3 region has 13 residues. The V gene's germline CDR1 is GTSNPN and CDR2 SVGIG (reference sequence). CDR3 in amino acids: CAWSGGLPYEQYF. CDR3 nucleotide sequence: TGTGCCTGGAGTGGGGGGCTTCCCTACGAGCAGTACTTC.

The gene calls are TRBV10-3 and TRBJ1-1; D remains ambiguous. Germline V gene lookup returns CDR1 ENHRY and CDR2 SYGVKD. This CDR3 region has 13 residues. V lost 10 bases to trimming and J lost 0 bases, with 12 bases between them. Here the CDR3 DNA reads TGTGCCACCACCCCGGGGATGAACACTGAAGCTTTCTTT. Its protein product is CATTPGMNTEAFF.

The V gene is TRBV4-3, the J gene TRBJ2-7; 8 nucleotides line up with TRBD1. The germline CDR1 and CDR2 sequences are LGHNA and YSLEER. This CDR3 has 15 residues. Germline trimming cut 1 base from V and 2 bases from J; bases unmatched to any gene: 4. Here the CDR3 reads CASSQGRGRTYEQYF. The CDR3 region has the DNA TGCGCCAGCAGCCAAGGCAGGGGGCGTACCTACGAGCAGTACTTC.

The V call is TRBV30, the J call TRBJ1-2; D remains ambiguous. V was cut by 0 bases and J by 9 bases, with 23 bases left in between. Germline CDR1 is GTSNPN and CDR2 is SVGIG (reference sequence). CDR3 length: 16 amino acids. The CDR3 DNA follows: TGTGCCTGGAGTGTTTGGTCACTGACGATAACTAATTGCTACACCTTC. Its protein product is CAWSVWSLTITNCYTF.

CDR3 in DNA: TGTGCCAGCAGTTGGGGCTATGGCTACACCTTC. Amino acids: CASSWGYGYTF. This chain uses TRBV6-5 with TRBJ1-2; D call uncertain. The V and J ends lost 4 bases and 4 bases respectively, with 4 bases between them. The CDR3 runs 11 residues. In germline, CDR1 is MNHEY, CDR2 SVGAGI.

The chain recombines TRBV4-3 with TRBJ2-4; D may be TRBD1 (6 bases). Per germline, CDR1 LGHNA and CDR2 YSLEER. V was shortened by 2 bases and J by 1 base, with 18 bases between the two germline ends. This CDR3 is built from 18 residues. CDR3 nucleotides: TGCGCCAGCAGCCAACGCCCGTACAGGGAAGGGGCCAAAAACATTCAGTACTTC. Translating it yields CASSQRPYREGAKNIQYF.

The chain combines TRBV28 with TRBJ1-1, with D unresolved. The germline V gene has CDR1 MDHEN and CDR2 SYDVKM. This CDR3 is built from 12 residues. V shed 8 bases and J shed 1 base, with 8 bases lying between them. CDR3 protein: CASRTSNTEAFF. The CDR3 DNA reads as TGTGCCAGCCGGACTTCGAACACTGAAGCTTTCTTT.

J is TRBJ1-5 and V is TRBV10-3, with 8 bases aligning to TRBD1. The CDR3 has 14 residues. V lost 5 bases, J lost 5 bases, and 5 bases stayed unmatched. Germline V gives CDR1 ENHRY, CDR2 SYGVKD. The CDR3 loop is CAISKDREDQPQHF. In nucleotides, the CDR3 is TGTGCCATCAGTAAGGACAGGGAGGATCAGCCCCAGCATTTT.